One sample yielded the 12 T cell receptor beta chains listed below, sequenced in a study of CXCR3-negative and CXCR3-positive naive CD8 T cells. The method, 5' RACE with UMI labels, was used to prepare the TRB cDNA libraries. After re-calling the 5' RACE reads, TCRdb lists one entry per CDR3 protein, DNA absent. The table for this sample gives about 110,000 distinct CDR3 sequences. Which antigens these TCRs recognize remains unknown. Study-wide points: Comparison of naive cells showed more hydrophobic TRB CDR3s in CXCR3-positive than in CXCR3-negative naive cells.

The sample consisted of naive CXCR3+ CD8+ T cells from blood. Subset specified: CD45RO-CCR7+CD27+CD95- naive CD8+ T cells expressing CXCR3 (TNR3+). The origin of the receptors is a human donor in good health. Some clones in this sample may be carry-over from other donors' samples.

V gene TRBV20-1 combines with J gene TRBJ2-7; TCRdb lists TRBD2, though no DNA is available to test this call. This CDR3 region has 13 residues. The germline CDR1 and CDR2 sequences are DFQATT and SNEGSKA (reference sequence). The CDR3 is CSARLAGTYEQYF.

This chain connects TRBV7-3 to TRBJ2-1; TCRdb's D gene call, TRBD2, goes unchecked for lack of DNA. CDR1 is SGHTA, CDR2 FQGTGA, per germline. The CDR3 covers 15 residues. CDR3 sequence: CASSLSSSGLNEQFF.

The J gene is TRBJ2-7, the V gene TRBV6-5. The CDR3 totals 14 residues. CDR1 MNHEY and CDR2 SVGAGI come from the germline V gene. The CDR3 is CASRDDGLSYEQYF.

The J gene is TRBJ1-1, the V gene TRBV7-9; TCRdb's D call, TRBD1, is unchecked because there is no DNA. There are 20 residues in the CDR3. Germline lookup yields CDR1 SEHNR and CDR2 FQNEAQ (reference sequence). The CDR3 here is CASSRGTGTESSPYLTEAFF.

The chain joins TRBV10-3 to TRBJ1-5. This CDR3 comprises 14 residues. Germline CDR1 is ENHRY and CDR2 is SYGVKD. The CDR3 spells CAIRESYSNQPQHF.

CDR3 sequence reads: CAWSVLGTEAFF. The chain employs TRBV30 and TRBJ1-1. Germline lookup yields CDR1 GTSNPN and CDR2 SVGIG (reference sequence). The CDR3 totals 12 residues.

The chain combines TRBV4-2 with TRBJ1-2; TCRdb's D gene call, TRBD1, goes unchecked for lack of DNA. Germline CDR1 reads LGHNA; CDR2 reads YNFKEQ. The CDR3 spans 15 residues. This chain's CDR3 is CASSQEDKANYGYTF.

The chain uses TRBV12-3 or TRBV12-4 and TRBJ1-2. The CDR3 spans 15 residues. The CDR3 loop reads CASSLAQGEVYGYTF.

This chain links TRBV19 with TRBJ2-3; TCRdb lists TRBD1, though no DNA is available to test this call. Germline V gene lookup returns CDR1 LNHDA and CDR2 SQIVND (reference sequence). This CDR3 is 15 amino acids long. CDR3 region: CASSMKRGYTDTQYF.

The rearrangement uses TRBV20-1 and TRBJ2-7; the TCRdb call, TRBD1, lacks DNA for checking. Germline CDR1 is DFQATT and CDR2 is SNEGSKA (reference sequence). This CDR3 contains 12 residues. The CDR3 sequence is CSANEGGYEQYF.

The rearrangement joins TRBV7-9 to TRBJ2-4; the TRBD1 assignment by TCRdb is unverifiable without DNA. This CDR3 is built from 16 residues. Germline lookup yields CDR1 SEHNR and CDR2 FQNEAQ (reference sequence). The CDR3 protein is CASSSPSLDAKNIQYF.

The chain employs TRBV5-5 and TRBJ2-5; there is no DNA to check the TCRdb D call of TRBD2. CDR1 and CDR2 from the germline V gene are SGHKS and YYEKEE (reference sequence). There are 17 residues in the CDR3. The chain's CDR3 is CASSFFVSRDSQETQYF.